This TCR beta chain was sequenced in a study of early T cells in non-severe SARS-CoV-2 infection. Across the study: RNA in bulk from unsorted whole blood was sequenced, and chains were unpaired.

Molecules of cDNA were individually given unique molecular identifiers that were attached to them. Using its own MiXCR run on the 5' RACE reads, TCRdb lists one record per CDR3 protein. Among 40,000 to 50,000 distinct CDR3 sequences listed, roughly 5% were seen once. Trimming removed 3 bases at V and 5 bases at J, with 7 bases between. The CDR3 loop spans 12 amino acids. The chain couples TRBV12-3 or TRBV12-4 to TRBJ2-5, with no clear D. The specimen comprised whole blood, sampled at baseline. This TCR was sampled from an adult who was a healthcare worker with PCR-confirmed SARS-CoV-2 infection or an uninfected control (not recorded which). The CDR3 here is CASSFPRETQYF. CDR3 bases: TGTGCCAGCAGTTTCCCTCGGGAGACCCAGTACTTC.